Listed below are T cell receptor beta chains from one sample, sequenced in a study of siplizumab effects on memory and regulatory T cells. Some clones are missing from TCRdb's copy, which holds only in-frame ones; the method was immunoSEQ multiplex PCR. The sample yields 100,000 or so clones, 75% to 95% seen once. Sequences were obtained from CD4+ T cells sorted from blood. These receptors all come from a human donor in good health. Each CDR3 is given with its conserved first and last residue. Each record gives: clone size, V gene, D gene, J gene, CDR3 DNA, CDR3 protein. D genes are given only for firm matches. Only part of the rows carry a size: once, few, many, or a class if the clone is expanded.

size: .
V: TRBV6-5
D: .
J: TRBJ1-3
DNA: TGTGCCAGCAGTCGCGGGGCCGCTACTGGAAACACCATATATTTT
CDR3: CASSRGAATGNTIYF

size: .
V: TRBV6-5
D: .
J: TRBJ1-1
DNA: TGTGCCAGCAGTTACTGGGGGACTGAAGCTTTCTTT
CDR3: CASSYWGTEAFF

size: .
V: TRBV4-1
D: TRBD2
J: TRBJ2-3
DNA: TGCGCCAGCAGCCTTTCTCTCTCGGGGGGAGTCGCAGATACGCAGTATTTT
CDR3: CASSLSLSGGVADTQYF

size: .
V: TRBV14
D: .
J: TRBJ1-2
DNA: TGTGCCAGCAGCCACGCTCCCGGGCTCGGGGGGGGCTACACCTTC
CDR3: CASSHAPGLGGGYTF

size: .
V: TRBV6-1
D: .
J: TRBJ2-1
DNA: TGTGCCAGCAGTGACGGGCGGGTGAGCTCCTACAATGAGCAGTTCTTC
CDR3: CASSDGRVSSYNEQFF

size: .
V: TRBV7-2
D: .
J: TRBJ1-6
DNA: TGTGCCAGCGGTTTATGGGGACGGGATTCACCCCTCCACTTT
CDR3: CASGLWGRDSPLHF

size: once
V: TRBV7-2
D: .
J: TRBJ1-2
DNA: TGTGCCAGCAGCTTACCTCCTGATGGCTACACCTTC
CDR3: CASSLPPDGYTF

size: once
V: TRBV28
D: .
J: TRBJ2-1
DNA: TGTGCCAGCAGCTTTATGTGGGGCTCCTACAATGAGCAGTTCTTC
CDR3: CASSFMWGSYNEQFF

size: once
V: TRBV10-3
D: TRBD1
J: TRBJ2-3
DNA: TGTGCCATCAGTGATAATGACAGGGGTGGCACAGATACGCAGTATTTT
CDR3: CAISDNDRGGTDTQYF

size: .
V: TRBV7-9
D: .
J: TRBJ1-2
DNA: TGTGCCAGCAGCTTAAGCGGCAGAGAGATTTATGGCTACACCTTC
CDR3: CASSLSGREIYGYTF

size: once
V: TRBV27
D: TRBD1
J: TRBJ1-2
DNA: TGTGCCAGCAGCCCACAGGGGGCAGGAGGCTACACCTTC
CDR3: CASSPQGAGGYTF

size: few
V: TRBV7-9
D: .
J: TRBJ2-5
DNA: TGTGCCAGCAGCTTAGACCCCCGGGAGACCCAGTACTTC
CDR3: CASSLDPRETQYF

size: .
V: TRBV7-2
D: TRBD1
J: TRBJ2-7
DNA: TGTGCCAGCAGCCTAACAGGGGGCGCGGAGTCGGCCGAGCAGTACTTC
CDR3: CASSLTGGAESAEQYF

size: .
V: TRBV2
D: .
J: TRBJ2-7
DNA: TGTGCCAGCAGTGTCTCAACGCGGGTGTCTGACTCCTACGAGCAGTACTTC
CDR3: CASSVSTRVSDSYEQYF

size: .
V: TRBV7-3
D: TRBD1
J: TRBJ1-2
DNA: TGTGCCAGCAGCCCACAGGGGAACTATGGCTACACCTTC
CDR3: CASSPQGNYGYTF

size: few
V: TRBV19
D: TRBD1
J: TRBJ1-1
DNA: TGTGCCAGTAGGGGACAGCTGAACACTGAAGCTTTCTTT
CDR3: CASRGQLNTEAFF

size: .
V: TRBV9
D: .
J: TRBJ1-6
DNA: TGTGCCAGCAGCCCTTCGCCGGTTTCACCCCTCCACTTT
CDR3: CASSPSPVSPLHF

size: .
V: TRBV7-2
D: .
J: TRBJ2-2
DNA: TGTGCCAGCAGCTTAGTAACCTGGGACACCGGGGAGCTGTTTTTT
CDR3: CASSLVTWDTGELFF

size: .
V: TRBV19
D: .
J: TRBJ2-3
DNA: TGTGCCAGTAGTATTCTTTCAGATACGCAGTATTTT
CDR3: CASSILSDTQYF

size: .
V: TRBV19
D: .
J: TRBJ1-3
DNA: TGTGCCAGTAGTATCAGCTCTGGAAACACCATATATTTT
CDR3: CASSISSGNTIYF

size: .
V: TRBV6-1
D: TRBD1
J: TRBJ1-2
DNA: TGTGCCAGCGGACAGGGCTATGGCTACACCTTC
CDR3: CASGQGYGYTF